A selection of T cell receptor beta chains follows, all from one sample in a study of prognosis after radiotherapy for stage I lung cancer. TCRdb reprocessed the multiplex PCR reads via MiXCR and lists one record per CDR3 protein. The sample lists roughly 14,000 distinct CDR3 sequences, 31% occurring once. Sequencing used PBMCs, obtained before or after stereotactic body radiation therapy (not recorded which). All receptors derive from a donor of 50 years or more with non-small cell lung cancer. Both conserved end residues are trimmed from each CDR3. The order of the fields is J gene, clone size, V gene, CDR3 protein. Not every row has a clone size; where given, it reads once, few, many or a size class.

j_call: TRBJ2-2
clone_size: many
v_call: TRBV7-9
cdr3_aa: ASIRLAGEVGELF

j_call: TRBJ1-4
clone_size: many
v_call: TRBV29-1
cdr3_aa: SVIDSRKLF

j_call: TRBJ1-2
clone_size: many
v_call: TRBV20-1
cdr3_aa: SAPSRGLSPGGYT

j_call: TRBJ1-2
clone_size: medium-sized
v_call: TRBV7-8
cdr3_aa: ASSLRFDRGRGGYT

j_call: TRBJ2-7
clone_size: many
v_call: TRBV18
cdr3_aa: ASSADYEQY

j_call: TRBJ1-5
clone_size: -
v_call: TRBV9
cdr3_aa: ASSVGRGDQNQH

j_call: TRBJ2-5
clone_size: many
v_call: TRBV5-1
cdr3_aa: ASSPGVAGPQETQY

j_call: TRBJ2-7
clone_size: -
v_call: TRBV2
cdr3_aa: AASAGGRVDQY

j_call: TRBJ2-5
clone_size: many
v_call: TRBV5-1
cdr3_aa: ASSSSGQAGRVQAQY

j_call: TRBJ2-3
clone_size: -
v_call: TRBV12-3/TRBV12-4
cdr3_aa: ASGPGVAYVTDTQY

j_call: TRBJ2-1
clone_size: many
v_call: TRBV19
cdr3_aa: ASIPPFGEGRNNEQF

j_call: TRBJ1-2
clone_size: many
v_call: TRBV12-3/TRBV12-4
cdr3_aa: ASSNPGHGDYGYT

j_call: TRBJ1-5
clone_size: many
v_call: TRBV7-2
cdr3_aa: ASSPEQGSQPQH

j_call: TRBJ1-2
clone_size: many
v_call: TRBV28
cdr3_aa: ASTDTNYGYT

j_call: TRBJ2-3
clone_size: -
v_call: TRBV20-1
cdr3_aa: STWTDTQY

j_call: TRBJ2-1
clone_size: many
v_call: TRBV9
cdr3_aa: ASSPPHGANEQF

j_call: TRBJ2-5
clone_size: many
v_call: TRBV20-1
cdr3_aa: SAGLAGGMRETQY

j_call: TRBJ2-3
clone_size: many
v_call: TRBV15
cdr3_aa: ATSRDLDTQY

j_call: TRBJ1-3
clone_size: many
v_call: TRBV6-1
cdr3_aa: ASGGQSSGNTIY

j_call: TRBJ2-2
clone_size: medium-sized
v_call: TRBV5-1
cdr3_aa: ASSLALAGGELF

j_call: TRBJ2-4
clone_size: -
v_call: TRBV30
cdr3_aa: SWSLLAGVEYNEQS

j_call: TRBJ2-7
clone_size: many
v_call: TRBV6-1
cdr3_aa: ASAERPAYEQY

j_call: TRBJ2-5
clone_size: many
v_call: TRBV6-1
cdr3_aa: ATMSGEGETQY

j_call: TRBJ2-1
clone_size: many
v_call: TRBV11-3
cdr3_aa: ASSLGALNEQF

j_call: TRBJ2-7
clone_size: many
v_call: TRBV27
cdr3_aa: ASRTPGGAPYEQY

j_call: TRBJ2-1
clone_size: medium-sized
v_call: TRBV5-1
cdr3_aa: ASSLGRIPYNEQF

j_call: TRBJ1-1
clone_size: many
v_call: TRBV7-9
cdr3_aa: ASVGVLNTEAF

j_call: TRBJ1-3
clone_size: many
v_call: TRBV12-3/TRBV12-4
cdr3_aa: ASSFRHSGNTIY

j_call: TRBJ2-3
clone_size: -
v_call: TRBV5-1
cdr3_aa: ASRHQRVRLHKSTDTQY

j_call: TRBJ1-2
clone_size: many
v_call: TRBV4-1
cdr3_aa: ASSLQGGGNYGYT

j_call: TRBJ2-7
clone_size: -
v_call: TRBV20-1
cdr3_aa: SASPGAREQY

j_call: TRBJ1-2
clone_size: many
v_call: TRBV2
cdr3_aa: ASRERQGSYGYT

j_call: TRBJ1-2
clone_size: medium-sized
v_call: TRBV20-1
cdr3_aa: SAPTGTGAYGYT

j_call: TRBJ2-7
clone_size: medium-sized
v_call: TRBV2
cdr3_aa: ASSPTGGYEQY

j_call: TRBJ2-7
clone_size: many
v_call: TRBV6-1
cdr3_aa: ASSAGTEVYEQY

j_call: TRBJ2-7
clone_size: -
v_call: TRBV10-3
cdr3_aa: AIIGRQGAISDKYEQY

j_call: TRBJ2-7
clone_size: -
v_call: TRBV11-2
cdr3_aa: ASSVNLDVSYEQY

j_call: TRBJ2-1
clone_size: -
v_call: TRBV20-1
cdr3_aa: SARRAVLAGDHEQF

j_call: TRBJ2-2
clone_size: medium-sized
v_call: TRBV4-3
cdr3_aa: ASSQGLGVTGELF

j_call: TRBJ2-7
clone_size: many
v_call: TRBV7-2
cdr3_aa: ASSLRKRSPYEQY

j_call: TRBJ1-1
clone_size: many
v_call: TRBV19
cdr3_aa: ASSSGVFYTEAF

j_call: TRBJ2-1
clone_size: once
v_call: TRBV30
cdr3_aa: AWSLAGVEYNEQF

j_call: TRBJ1-2
clone_size: many
v_call: TRBV5-1
cdr3_aa: ASSLGQLDGYT

j_call: TRBJ2-7
clone_size: many
v_call: TRBV20-1
cdr3_aa: SASRHSYEQY

j_call: TRBJ2-7
clone_size: many
v_call: TRBV10-2
cdr3_aa: ASGDFYEQY

j_call: TRBJ1-1
clone_size: many
v_call: TRBV10-3
cdr3_aa: AIGGAGNTEAF

j_call: TRBJ2-5
clone_size: many
v_call: TRBV20-1
cdr3_aa: SAPGLAGAGWETQY

j_call: TRBJ1-2
clone_size: many
v_call: TRBV27
cdr3_aa: ASSLYALQGGGGYT

j_call: TRBJ1-1
clone_size: many
v_call: TRBV20-1
cdr3_aa: SARVVSGQLNTEAF

j_call: TRBJ1-6
clone_size: medium-sized
v_call: TRBV7-9
cdr3_aa: ASSLEGRANSPLH

j_call: TRBJ2-5
clone_size: many
v_call: TRBV20-1
cdr3_aa: SARVSRETQY

j_call: TRBJ2-1
clone_size: many
v_call: TRBV30
cdr3_aa: AWSGLYNEQF

j_call: TRBJ1-4
clone_size: once
v_call: TRBV7-2
cdr3_aa: ASSLVKEGEKLF

j_call: TRBJ2-1
clone_size: many
v_call: TRBV19
cdr3_aa: ASSTDYSDYNEQF

j_call: TRBJ2-7
clone_size: -
v_call: TRBV6-1
cdr3_aa: TSNPSAAAVYEQY

j_call: TRBJ2-1
clone_size: -
v_call: TRBV7-9
cdr3_aa: ASSLPLGSGPYNEQF

j_call: TRBJ2-7
clone_size: many
v_call: TRBV2
cdr3_aa: ASSEGQSYEQY

j_call: TRBJ2-2
clone_size: -
v_call: TRBV5-4
cdr3_aa: ASSLGAGTSGRTGELF

j_call: TRBJ2-5
clone_size: many
v_call: TRBV2
cdr3_aa: ASSGYETQY

j_call: TRBJ2-5
clone_size: many
v_call: TRBV7-8
cdr3_aa: ASSPRPGALETQY